The 9 T cell receptor beta chains listed next were all sequenced from one sample in a study. Treg sorting used a CD4+CD25+CD127-/low gate. In TCRdb, the 5' RACE reads were re-called with MiXCR into one record per CDR3 protein. This table has 12,000 or so distinct CDR3 sequences, around 54% appearing once. The sample was tumor-infiltrating Tregs sorted from the breast tumor. The receptors originated from a female donor with breast cancer.

In the case of this clonotype: This CDR3 fails to terminate in the conserved phenylalanine or tryptophan, so it likely reflects a read error. The rearrangement links TRBV5-6 to TRBJ1-3; possibly TRBD1 for D (6 bases). This CDR3 has 18 amino acids. Germline V gene data show CDR1 as SGHDT and CDR2 as YYEEEE. The V end was cut by 1 base, the J end by 4 bases, with 21 bases between. The CDR3 loop reads CASSLQGPPLTQGNTIYL. The CDR3 nucleotides are TGTGCCAGCAGCTTGCAGGGGCCTCCGCTCACTCAAGGAAACACCATATATCTT.

In regard to this clonotype: Germline is not matched at one junction end, which may reflect a read error. The chain joins TRBV5-1 to TRBJ1-1; unclear D gene. Germline CDR1 SGHRS, CDR2 YFSETQ. This CDR3 has 16 amino acids. CDR3 region: CASSLAPLLGNAEAFF. DNA of the CDR3: TGCGCCAGCAGCTTGGCCCCTCTCCTGGGGAACGCTGAAGCTTTCTTT.

The V call is TRBV6-1, the J call TRBJ1-2; D not resolved. CDR3 length: 13 amino acids. The V gene's germline CDR1 is MNHNS and CDR2 SASEGT. V shed 6 bases and J shed 4 bases, with 12 bases lying between them. The CDR3 region is CASSDFTSYGYTF. In DNA form, the CDR3 reads TGTGCCAGCAGCGACTTCACCAGCTATGGCTACACCTTC.

In this sample, this clonotype turned up once. This chain joins TRBV12-3 or TRBV12-4 and TRBJ2-3; 11 positions match TRBD2. CDR3 length: 16 amino acids. V lost 6 bases to trimming and J lost 3 bases; unmatched junction nucleotides: 8. The CDR3 here is CASRGRTSGLTDTQYF. Written as DNA, the CDR3 is TGTGCCAGCAGGGGAAGGACTAGCGGGCTAACAGATACGCAGTATTTT.

The genes are TRBV4-2 and TRBJ2-2; D unresolved. Per germline, CDR1 LGHNA and CDR2 YNFKEQ. Trimming removed 0 bases from V and 0 bases from J, with 8 bases in between. The CDR3 is 16 amino acids. The CDR3 nucleotides read TGTGCCAGCAGCCAAGAATTGGCTCCGAACACCGGGGAGCTGTTTTTT. It encodes CASSQELAPNTGELFF.

The V call is TRBV7-2, the J call TRBJ2-7; 7 nucleotides align to TRBD1. The CDR3 covers 13 residues. CDR1 is SGHTA and CDR2 is FQGNSA in the germline V gene. V gave up 4 bases and J gave up 7 bases; unmatched junction bases: 7. CDR3 loop: CASSYTGDGEQYV. The CDR3 bases are TGTGCCAGCAGCTATACAGGGGACGGAGAGCAGTACGTC.

The chain joins TRBV7-2 to TRBJ2-5; D may be TRBD1 or TRBD2 (6 bases each). Trimming took off 4 bases at V and 5 bases at J, with 14 bases between the two ends. The CDR3 consists of 14 residues. Germline values: CDR1 SGHTA, CDR2 FQGNSA. CDR3 residues: CASSSPGAGETQYF. CDR3 DNA sequence: TGTGCCAGCAGCTCCCCAGGGGCGGGGGAGACCCAGTACTTC.

The sample holds a few counts of this clonotype. CDR3 loop: CASSSGQTYQETQYF. In nucleotides, the CDR3 is TGTGCCAGCAGTTCGGGACAGACGTACCAAGAGACCCAGTACTTC. This chain uses TRBV12-3 or TRBV12-4 with TRBJ2-5, with 7 bases fitting TRBD1. The CDR3 extends over 15 amino acids. The V segment lost 4 bases and the J segment 0 bases; nucleotides outside the gene matches: 5.

This chain connects TRBV6-1 to TRBJ1-1; weak D call: TRBD1 (6 bases). Trimming stripped 2 bases from V and 1 base from J, with 11 bases between. CDR3 length equals 15 residues. Germline V gives CDR1 MNHNS, CDR2 SASEGT. The CDR3 sequence is CASSEYAGANTEAFF. The CDR3 DNA reads as TGTGCCAGCAGTGAATATGCAGGGGCGAACACTGAAGCTTTCTTT.